These 18 T cell receptor beta chains were sequenced from one sample in a study of OX40 agonist ivuxolimab in advanced cancers. TCRdb keeps only in-frame clones here, not all; method: immunoSEQ multiplex PCR. The top ten hold approximately 2.4% of the sample, which has 70,000 to 95,000 clones, 85% to 95% seen once. Sequenced here: CD4+ or CD8+ T cells sorted from blood, sampled in a trial of the OX40 agonist ivuxolimab. The receptor set was obtained from an adult with an advanced solid tumor such as melanoma, head and neck, liver or kidney cancer.

The rearrangement links TRBV2 to TRBJ1-4; D not resolved. This CDR3 is built from 14 residues. Germline V CDR1 and CDR2: SNHLY, FYNNEI. Trimming shortened V by 7 bases and J by 2 bases, and 11 bases separated the two germline ends. As DNA, the CDR3 is TGTGCCAGCACTGCGGATGCGACTAATGAAAAACTGTTTTTT. The encoded protein is CASTADATNEKLFF.

The chain is built from TRBV11-2 and TRBJ2-3; D possibly corresponds to TRBD2 (6 bases). Trimming shortened V by 1 base and J by 11 bases, and 19 bases separated the two germline ends. The CDR3 runs to 15 residues. The germline V gene has CDR1 SGHAT and CDR2 FQNNGV. The CDR3 DNA sequence: TGTGCCAGCAGCTTAGTGGCCATAGCGGTCTGGGAGCAGTATTTT. Encoded protein: CASSLVAIAVWEQYF.

The chain couples TRBV7-3 to TRBJ1-1; D call uncertain. V lost 4 bases and J lost 3, with 9 bases in between. There are 13 residues in the CDR3. Germline lookup yields CDR1 SGHTA and CDR2 FQGTGA. CDR3 region: CASSSRSDTEAFF. CDR3 nucleotides: TGTGCCAGCAGCTCCAGGTCGGACACTGAAGCTTTCTTT.

CDR3 coding DNA: TGTGCCAGCAGCGTGGGCAGAGATAGCAATCAGCCCCAGCATTTT. Translating gives CASSVGRDSNQPQHF. The chain is built from TRBV9 and TRBJ1-5, with no clear D. The V gene lost 2 bases and the J gene lost 0 bases, with 9 bases spanning the gap. The CDR3 has 15 amino acids. Germline assignment: CDR1 SGDLS and CDR2 YYNGEE.

The rearrangement uses TRBV11-2 and TRBJ2-5, with no clear D. CDR1 is SGHAT, CDR2 FQNNGV, per germline. Trimming took 1 base from V and 1 from J, leaving 13 bases between them. The CDR3 extends over 16 amino acids. In DNA form, the CDR3 reads TGTGCCAGCAGCTTAGGGGATTTGGGGTTCCAAGAGACCCAGTACTTC. Translating it yields CASSLGDLGFQETQYF.

V gene TRBV12-5 combines with J gene TRBJ2-7; D is unresolved. CDR3 size: 15 residues. Trimming removed 5 bases from V and 3 bases from J, with 17 bases in between. CDR1 is LGHNT and CDR2 is FRNRAP in the germline V gene. CDR3 sequence: CASGPRVGPYYEQYF. Here the CDR3 DNA reads TGTGCTAGTGGTCCTCGAGTCGGTCCTTACTACGAGCAGTACTTC.

This chain joins TRBV11-2 and TRBJ2-2, with TRBD1 matching over 8 bases. The junction had 11 bases not matched to a gene; V was cut back by 4 bases and J by 7 bases. The CDR3 sequence is 16 residues long. Germline CDR1 and CDR2: SGHAT and FQNNGV. CDR3 in DNA: TGTGCCAGCAGCTCCCTTCCAGGGGGCGAGGGCGGGGAGCTGTTTTTT. Its protein is CASSSLPGGEGGELFF.

The V gene is TRBV4-1, the J gene TRBJ2-1, with D unclear. The CDR3 spans 12 residues. V was cut by 0 bases and J by 9 bases, with 6 bases left in between. Germline lookup yields CDR1 MGHRA and CDR2 YSYEKL. Written as DNA, the CDR3 is TGCGCCAGCAGCCAAGACGGCATTGAGCAGTTCTTC. Protein sequence: CASSQDGIEQFF.

The chain couples TRBV7-2 to TRBJ2-1, with TRBD1 matching 11 bases. Unmatched junction bases numbered 2, after V lost 4 bases and J lost 3 bases. This CDR3 contains 15 residues. Germline loops: CDR1 SGHTA, CDR2 FQGNSA. This CDR3 reads CASSSGTGGYNEQFF. The CDR3 DNA follows: TGTGCCAGCAGCTCGGGGACAGGGGGCTACAATGAGCAGTTCTTC.

The chain has TRBV28 and TRBJ2-7, with 13 bases identical to TRBD2. V trimming: 6 bases; J trimming: 6 bases; junction bases outside the gene matches: 8. Germline CDR1 MDHEN, CDR2 SYDVKM. The CDR3 runs to 15 residues. CDR3 nucleotide sequence: TGTGCCAGCAGGGAAACTAGCGGGGGGGCCTTCGAGCAGTACTTC. Amino acids: CASRETSGGAFEQYF.

This clone was observed a single time. The CDR3: CAWSLRQGVSYEQYF. In DNA, the CDR3 is TGTGCCTGGAGTCTACGACAGGGGGTCTCCTACGAGCAGTACTTC. The chain uses TRBV30 and TRBJ2-7; TRBD1 matches at 9 bases. The CDR3 runs to 15 residues. The junction had 5 bases not matched to a gene; V was cut back by 2 bases and J by 0 bases. Germline CDR1 GTSNPN, CDR2 SVGIG (reference sequence).

This sequence joins TRBV5-1 and TRBJ2-7; D ambiguous. Germline CDR1 reads SGHRS; CDR2 reads YFSETQ. Trimming took off 1 base at V and 1 base at J, with 9 bases between the two ends. The length of the CDR3 is 14 residues. The CDR3: CASSLRWGSYEQYF. CDR3 DNA sequence: TGCGCCAGCAGCTTGCGGTGGGGTTCCTACGAGCAGTACTTC.

The chain has TRBV19 and TRBJ2-7, with D unresolved. This CDR3 spans 13 amino acids. Germline CDR1 is LNHDA and CDR2 is SQIVND (reference sequence). V was pared by 5 bases and J by 4 bases, with 12 bases between. DNA of the CDR3: TGTGCCAGTAGTCCAAATTCAGTGTACGAGCAGTACTTC. Translated, it gives CASSPNSVYEQYF.

This rearrangement joins TRBV6-6 to TRBJ2-1; D is perhaps TRBD1 (6 bases). Trimming pared 1 base from V and 8 bases from J, leaving 15 bases between. The CDR3 is 15 residues long. CDR1 MNHNY and CDR2 SVGAGI come from the germline V gene (reference sequence). The CDR3 loop is CASSYWGQAKDEQFF. The CDR3 coding sequence is TGTGCCAGCAGTTACTGGGGGCAGGCGAAGGATGAGCAGTTCTTC.

The V gene is TRBV7-8, the J gene TRBJ2-1, with TRBD2 matching 8 bases. Trimming took 0 bases from V and 3 from J; bases not matched to a gene: 1. Germline CDR1 reads SGHVS; CDR2 reads FQNEAQ. The CDR3 covers 15 residues. CDR3 sequence: CASSLAAGDYNEQFF. CDR3 coding DNA: TGTGCCAGCAGCTTAGCAGCGGGAGACTACAATGAGCAGTTCTTC. The whole variable domain, remainder taken from reference TRBV7-8 and TRBJ2-1, is GAGVSQSPRYKVAKRGQDVALRCDPISGHVSLFWYQQALGQGPEFLTYFQNEAQLDKSGLPSDRFFAERPEGSVSTLKIQRTQQEDSAVYLCASSLAAGDYNEQFFGPGTRLTVL.

The rearrangement links TRBV2 to TRBJ2-2; D possibly corresponds to TRBD1 (6 bases). The CDR3 runs to 15 residues. Per germline, CDR1 SNHLY and CDR2 FYNNEI. The V end was cut by 5 bases, the J end by 4 bases, with 14 bases between. The CDR3 DNA reads TGTGCCAGCAGTTCTACAGGGTTTCGCACCGGGGAGCTGTTTTTT. Amino acid sequence: CASSSTGFRTGELFF.

The CDR3 spells CASSRDFQPQHF. The CDR3 DNA sequence: TGTGCCAGCAGTCGGGACTTTCAGCCCCAGCATTTT. The chain recombines TRBV6-1 with TRBJ1-5; perhaps TRBD1 as D (5 bases). The CDR3 spans 12 residues. Germline V gives CDR1 MNHNS, CDR2 SASEGT. V was pared by 5 bases and J by 6 bases, with 8 bases between.

This clone occurred once. The chain combines TRBV27 with TRBJ2-2, with D hard to call. Looked up from germline, CDR1 is MNHEY and CDR2 is SMNVEV (reference sequence). This CDR3 contains 12 residues. V lost 6 bases to trimming and J lost 5 bases, with 7 bases between them. CDR3 residues: CASSRITGELFF. CDR3 coding DNA: TGTGCCAGCAGCCGGATAACCGGGGAGCTGTTTTTT.